This T cell receptor beta chain was sequenced for a study of shared clonotypes between healthy human individuals. As for the study in general: Per donor, three plates held CD4 naive cells, three held CD4 memory, two held CD8 naive and one held CD8 memory. Findings and limits, study-wide: Sample collection involved blood only; tissue repertoires are likely different.

The method was immunoSEQ multiplex PCR; TCRdb's version includes in-frame clones alone and lacks a portion of them. This sample carries about 680,000 clones, over 65% of them seen once, and the ten largest clones take under 2%. This clone was counted a few times. What it binds is not known. V was clipped by 2 bases and J by 7 bases; unmatched bases: 7. The germline CDR1 and CDR2 sequences are SGHTA and FQGTGA. This CDR3 contains 16 residues. All donors were healthy HIV-negative adults lacking recent acute infections or vaccinations. The chain recombines TRBV7-3 with TRBJ2-2; 10 nucleotides match TRBD2. This TCR was sampled from a woman aged 30 to 39 in good health. The specimen sequenced was memory CD4+ T cells sorted from blood. Regarding subset: CD45RA-negative fraction. CDR3 loop: CASSLYSGRFSGELFF. In DNA, the CDR3 is TGTGCCAGCAGCTTATATAGCGGGAGGTTCAGCGGGGAGCTGTTTTTT.